This TCR beta chain was recovered during a study of radiotherapy plus CTLA-4 blockade in lung cancer. Study-wide results and caveats: After radiotherapy and ipilimumab, tumor-derived clones expanded in peripheral blood.

Comments on this clone: The antigen is undetermined.

Trimming removed 6 bases at V and 0 bases at J, with 18 bases between. This CDR3 comprises 17 residues. In germline, CDR1 is MRHNA, CDR2 SNTAGT. TCRdb keeps only in-frame clones here, not all; method: immunoSEQ multiplex PCR. The sample includes under 50,000 clones, around 85% seen only once; the top ten take about 20%. The specimen was peripheral blood, collected from a patient treated with radiotherapy plus ipilimumab. The chain is built from TRBV6-4 and TRBJ1-5, with unresolved D. The TCR was taken from a human donor with non-small cell lung cancer whose response to radiotherapy plus ipilimumab could not be evaluated. As DNA, the CDR3 is TGTGCCAGCAGCCCAGCGAGAGAACCTGTTAGCAATCAGCCCCAGCATTTT. This codes for CASSPAREPVSNQPQHF.